The 7 T cell receptor beta chains presented below share a single source sample, sequenced in a study of shared clonotypes between healthy human individuals. Assay: immunoSEQ multiplex PCR; the TCRdb copy retains only in-frame clones and omits some. The sample has hundreds of thousands of clones; roughly 98% are singletons. Naive CD8 cells, CD45RO-negative and positively selected for CCR7, excluded terminally differentiated effector memory CD45RA+ cells. The specimen was naive CD8+ T cells sorted from blood. These receptors were taken from a man aged 25 to 40 in good health.

Regarding this clone: In the same sample, other DNA sequences code for this CDR3. The V and J genes are TRBV27 and TRBJ2-1; D is uncertain. The germline V and J ends were trimmed by 3 bases and 7 bases, with 4 bases remaining between them. This CDR3 is 11 amino acids long. The germline V gene has CDR1 MNHEY and CDR2 SMNVEV (reference sequence). This CDR3 reads CASSFGNEQFF. The CDR3, as DNA: TGTGCCAGCAGTTTCGGGAATGAGCAGTTCTTC.

This clone was found once. This sequence joins TRBV4-3 and TRBJ2-1; 8 bases match TRBD2. CDR1 and CDR2 (germline): LGHNA, YSLEER. The CDR3 loop spans 16 amino acids. Trimming at V came to 0 bases and at J to 5 bases, leaving 6 bases not matched to a gene. Here the CDR3 reads CASSQDPGLGDNEQFF. The CDR3 coding sequence is TGCGCCAGCAGCCAAGATCCGGGACTAGGGGACAATGAGCAGTTCTTC.

The J gene is TRBJ2-1, the V gene TRBV4-2, with 15 bases lining up with TRBD2. The CDR3 runs to 18 residues. Germline V lookup: CDR1 LGHNA, CDR2 YNFKEQ. V trimming: 2 bases; J trimming: 8 bases; junction bases outside the gene matches: 10. The CDR3 DNA follows: TGTGCCAGCAGCCAATTAGTATACGGACTAGCGGGAGGGGATGAGCAGTTCTTC. Translating it yields CASSQLVYGLAGGDEQFF.

The J gene is TRBJ2-1, the V gene TRBV29-1; 9 bases are a match to TRBD2. The CDR3 is 15 amino acids. V was pared by 6 bases and J by 3 bases, with 9 bases of the junction left unmatched. Germline V gene data show CDR1 as SQVTM and CDR2 as ANQGSEA. Here the CDR3 DNA reads TGCAGCGTACCATTTAGCGGGAGTGTCTACAATGAGCAGTTCTTC. Translation: CSVPFSGSVYNEQFF.

This clone was recorded once. CDR3 sequence (DNA): TGTGCCAGCAGTTTATACTGGCTCGGTGAGCAGTTCTTC. Amino acid sequence: CASSLYWLGEQFF. The chain carries TRBV27 and TRBJ2-1, with D unclear. CDR3 length: 13 residues. The ends were cut back, 1 base at V and 9 bases at J, with 10 bases in the middle. Per the germline V gene, CDR1 is MNHEY and CDR2 is SMNVEV (reference sequence).

V gene TRBV30 combines with J gene TRBJ2-7; unclear D gene. Germline V CDR1 and CDR2: GTSNPN, SVGIG (reference sequence). This CDR3 has 11 amino acids. Trimming removed 1 base at V and 7 bases at J, with 8 bases between. The CDR3 protein is CAWSGAQEQYF. The CDR3, as DNA: TGTGCCTGGAGTGGGGCCCAAGAGCAGTACTTC.

In its sample, this clone was seen once. The V gene is TRBV10-2, the J gene TRBJ2-7, with 8 bases aligning to TRBD1. V trimming: 9 bases; J trimming: 6 bases; junction bases outside the gene matches: 10. The CDR3 spans 13 residues. Per germline, CDR1 WSHSY and CDR2 SAAADI. CDR3 loop: CASLDRAFGEQYF. For the CDR3, the DNA is TGCGCCAGTCTGGACAGGGCTTTCGGCGAGCAGTACTTC.